The source of this T cell receptor beta chain is a study of cytomegalovirus exposure and HLA in healthy donors. Study results and caveats: A later analysis reportedly found that, within productive TCRs, an Asian-associated ancestry cluster had fewer N-insertions than the mean observed across the roughly 730 donors.

Researchers ran the PCR with 60 Vbeta and 13 Jbeta primers. The data were produced by immunoSEQ multiplex PCR, yet TCRdb's version contains in-frame clones alone and is incomplete. Here the sample spans about 61,000 clones, more than 70% being singletons. This CDR3 spans 13 amino acids. Trimming removed 10 bases from V and 0 bases from J, with 12 bases in between. The germline CDR1 and CDR2 sequences are SGDLS and YYNGEE. With respect to this clone: Its antigen is as yet unknown.

The TCR sequence derives from a man aged 45-60 years in good health and CMV-seropositive. V gene TRBV9 combines with J gene TRBJ2-3; D possibly corresponds to TRBD1 (5 bases). Sequenced sample: PBMCs. CDR3 loop: CASGKGSTDTQYF. CDR3 DNA: TGTGCCTCAGGAAAGGGGAGCACAGATACGCAGTATTTT.